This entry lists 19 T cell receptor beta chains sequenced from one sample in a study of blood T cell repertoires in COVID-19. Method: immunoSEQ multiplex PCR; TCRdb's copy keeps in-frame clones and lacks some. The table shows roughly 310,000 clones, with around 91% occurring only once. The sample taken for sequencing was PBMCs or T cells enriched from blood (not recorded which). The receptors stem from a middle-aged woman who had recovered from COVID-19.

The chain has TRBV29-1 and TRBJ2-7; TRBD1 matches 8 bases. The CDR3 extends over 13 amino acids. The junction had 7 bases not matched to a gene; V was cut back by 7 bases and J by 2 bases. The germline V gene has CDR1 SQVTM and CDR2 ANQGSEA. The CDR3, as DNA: TGCAGCGCCCGGACAGGGACCACCTACGAGCAGTACTTC. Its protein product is CSARTGTTYEQYF.

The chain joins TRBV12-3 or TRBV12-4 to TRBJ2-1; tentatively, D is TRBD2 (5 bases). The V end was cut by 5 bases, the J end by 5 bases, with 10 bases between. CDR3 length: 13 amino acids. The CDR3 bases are TGTGCCAGCAGTATCCAGCGGAACAATGAGCAGTTCTTC. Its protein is CASSIQRNNEQFF.

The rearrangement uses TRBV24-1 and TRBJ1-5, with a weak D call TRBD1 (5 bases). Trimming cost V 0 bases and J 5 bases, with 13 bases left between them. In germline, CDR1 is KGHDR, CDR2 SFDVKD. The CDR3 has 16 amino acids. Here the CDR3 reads CATSDLAQGPDQPQHF. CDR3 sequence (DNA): TGTGCCACCAGTGATTTGGCCCAGGGTCCAGATCAGCCCCAGCATTTT.

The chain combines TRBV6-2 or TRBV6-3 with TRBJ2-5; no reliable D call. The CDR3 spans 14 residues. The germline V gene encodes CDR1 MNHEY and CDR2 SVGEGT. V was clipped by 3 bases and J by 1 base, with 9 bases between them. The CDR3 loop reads CASSYLQSQETQYF. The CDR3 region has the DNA TGTGCCAGCAGTTATCTACAGTCCCAAGAGACCCAGTACTTC.

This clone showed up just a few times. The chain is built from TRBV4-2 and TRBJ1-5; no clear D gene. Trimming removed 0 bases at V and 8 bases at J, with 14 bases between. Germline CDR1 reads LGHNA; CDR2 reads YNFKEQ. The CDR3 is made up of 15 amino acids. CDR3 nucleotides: TGTGCCAGCAGCCAAGAACGGATGAGGAAAGAGCCCCAGCATTTT. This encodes CASSQERMRKEPQHF.

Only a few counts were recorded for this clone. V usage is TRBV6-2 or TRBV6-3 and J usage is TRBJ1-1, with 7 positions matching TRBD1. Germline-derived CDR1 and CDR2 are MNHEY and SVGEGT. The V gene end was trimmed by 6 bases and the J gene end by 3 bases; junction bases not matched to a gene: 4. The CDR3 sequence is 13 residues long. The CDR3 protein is CASSQGGDTEAFF. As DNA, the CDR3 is TGTGCCAGCAGCCAGGGGGGGGACACTGAAGCTTTCTTT.

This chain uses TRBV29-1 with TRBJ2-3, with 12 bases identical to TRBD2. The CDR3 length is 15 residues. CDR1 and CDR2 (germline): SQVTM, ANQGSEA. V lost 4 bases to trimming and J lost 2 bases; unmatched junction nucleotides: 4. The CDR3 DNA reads TGCAGCGTTGCCGGACTAGCGGGGCCCACAGATACGCAGTATTTT. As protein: CSVAGLAGPTDTQYF.

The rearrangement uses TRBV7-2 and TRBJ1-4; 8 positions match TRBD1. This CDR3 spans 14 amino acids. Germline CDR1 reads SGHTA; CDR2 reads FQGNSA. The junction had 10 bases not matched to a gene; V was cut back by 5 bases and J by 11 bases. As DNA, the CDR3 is TGTGCCAGCAGCACCCGGGACAGGAAAGACAAACTGTTTTTT. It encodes CASSTRDRKDKLFF.

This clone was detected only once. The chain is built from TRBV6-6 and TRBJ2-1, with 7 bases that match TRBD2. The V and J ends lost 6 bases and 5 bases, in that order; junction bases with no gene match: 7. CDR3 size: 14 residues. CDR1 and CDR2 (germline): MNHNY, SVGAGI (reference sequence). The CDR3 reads CASRRGKADNEQFF. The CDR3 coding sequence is TGTGCCAGCAGGCGGGGGAAGGCGGACAATGAGCAGTTCTTC.

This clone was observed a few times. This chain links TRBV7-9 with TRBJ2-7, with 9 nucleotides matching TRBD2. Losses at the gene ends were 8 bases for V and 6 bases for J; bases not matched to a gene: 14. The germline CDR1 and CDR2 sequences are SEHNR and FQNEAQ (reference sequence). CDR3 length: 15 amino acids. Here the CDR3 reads CASDLAGTVSPEQYF. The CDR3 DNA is TGTGCCAGCGATCTAGCGGGAACGGTCTCTCCCGAGCAGTACTTC.

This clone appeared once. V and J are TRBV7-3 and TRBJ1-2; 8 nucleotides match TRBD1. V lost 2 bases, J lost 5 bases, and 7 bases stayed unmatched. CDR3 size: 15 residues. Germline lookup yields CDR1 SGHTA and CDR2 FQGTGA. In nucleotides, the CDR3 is TGTGCCAGCAGCTTACTCCGGACAGGGAGGTATGGCTACACCTTC. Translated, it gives CASSLLRTGRYGYTF.

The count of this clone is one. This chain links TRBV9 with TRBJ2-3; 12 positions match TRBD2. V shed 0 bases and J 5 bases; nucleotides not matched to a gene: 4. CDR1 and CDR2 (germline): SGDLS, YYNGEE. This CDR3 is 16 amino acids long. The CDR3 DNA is TGTGCCAGCAGCGTAGACGGACTAGCGGGAATAGATACGCAGTATTTT. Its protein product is CASSVDGLAGIDTQYF.

As DNA, the CDR3 is TGTGCCTGGAGTCGGGACAGGGGCGAGCAGTACTTC. Translating it yields CAWSRDRGEQYF. The chain uses TRBV30 and TRBJ2-7, with TRBD1 matching over 10 bases. V lost 2 bases, J lost 6 bases, and 1 base stayed unmatched. Germline V gene lookup returns CDR1 GTSNPN and CDR2 SVGIG (reference sequence). The length of the CDR3 is 12 residues.

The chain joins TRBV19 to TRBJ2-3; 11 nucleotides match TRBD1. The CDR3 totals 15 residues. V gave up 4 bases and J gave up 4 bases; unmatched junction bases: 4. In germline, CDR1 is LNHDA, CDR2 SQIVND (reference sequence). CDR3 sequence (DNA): TGTGCCAGTAGTAAGGGACAGGGGGGCCCAGATACGCAGTATTTT. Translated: CASSKGQGGPDTQYF.

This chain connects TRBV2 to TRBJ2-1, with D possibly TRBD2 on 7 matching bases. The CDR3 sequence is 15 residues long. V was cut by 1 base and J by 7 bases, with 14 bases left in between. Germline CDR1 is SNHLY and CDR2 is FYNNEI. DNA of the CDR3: TGTGCCAGCAGTGAAGGGGGGCTAGCGGCGAATGAGCAGTTCTTC. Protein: CASSEGGLAANEQFF.

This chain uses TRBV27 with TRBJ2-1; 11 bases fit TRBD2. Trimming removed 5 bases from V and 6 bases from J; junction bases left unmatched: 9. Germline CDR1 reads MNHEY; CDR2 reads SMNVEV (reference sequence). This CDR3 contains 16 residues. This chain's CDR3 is CASSPLLAGATNEQFF. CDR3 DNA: TGTGCCAGCAGTCCCTTACTAGCGGGGGCCACCAATGAGCAGTTCTTC.

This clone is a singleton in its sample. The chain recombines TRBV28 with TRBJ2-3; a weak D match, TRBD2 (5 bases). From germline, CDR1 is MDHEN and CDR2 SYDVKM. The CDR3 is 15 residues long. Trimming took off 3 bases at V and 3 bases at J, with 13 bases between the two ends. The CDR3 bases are TGTGCCAGCAGTTTCTCCGGACTGGGAACAGATACGCAGTATTTT. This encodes CASSFSGLGTDTQYF. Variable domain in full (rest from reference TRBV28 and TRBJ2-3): DVKVTQSSRYLVKRTGEKVFLECVQDMDHENMFWYRQDPGLGLRLIYFSYDVKMKEKGDIPEGYSVSREKKERFSLILESASTNQTSMYLCASSFSGLGTDTQYFGPGTRLTVL.

The CDR3 region is CASSQEWDREYLYGYTF. CDR3 in DNA: TGCGCCAGCAGCCAAGAGTGGGACAGGGAGTATCTCTATGGCTACACCTTC. This chain joins TRBV4-3 and TRBJ1-2; 9 bases map to TRBD1. J was trimmed by 4 bases and V by 0 bases; bases with no gene match: 9. The CDR3 contains 17 residues. Germline V gene sequence: CDR1 LGHNA, CDR2 YSLEER.

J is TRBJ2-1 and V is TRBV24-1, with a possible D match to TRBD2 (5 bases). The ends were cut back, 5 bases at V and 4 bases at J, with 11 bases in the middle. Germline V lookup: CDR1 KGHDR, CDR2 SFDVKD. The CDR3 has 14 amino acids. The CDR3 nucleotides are TGTGCCACCAGTGCCTCCTGGGAGTACAATGAGCAGTTCTTC. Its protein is CATSASWEYNEQFF.